The sequence of this TCR beta chain was determined in a study of T-cell memory formation after mild COVID-19 (dated by TCRdb to about 2021). Some background on the complete study: TCR sequence clusters from the two donors were largely donor specific. In two donors, T-cell clones that expanded and contracted after mild COVID-19 were tracked by sequencing TCRalpha and TCRbeta repertoires over time. Two young, previously healthy adult volunteers, one female and one male, were included in the cohort. What the authors observed across the whole study: Balanced CD4/CD8 phenotypes were observed for clones contracting from day 15 to 85, whereas a bias towards CD4+ was observed for a second wave of clones expanding from day 15 to 37. Some responding clones were detected in pre-infection memory, suggesting pre-existing cross-reactive memory T cells joined the SARS-CoV-2 response. Contracting CD4+ clones were located mainly in the CM and EM memory subsets, whereas CD8+ clones were found to be enriched in EMRA. SARS-CoV-2 specificity of the second-wave clones peaking on day 37 was not confirmed. The study included only a couple of mild cases, and larger cohorts that include severe cases with pre-infection samples were judged to be necessary.

After removal of 1 base from V and 7 bases from J, the junction retains 8 bases not matched to a gene. Reading from cysteine to phenylalanine, the CDR3 counts 15 amino acids. The DNA shown is the 45-base CDR3, in frame from base 1. CDR1 SGHTA and CDR2 FQGNSA are derived from the germline V gene. Ficoll-Paque density gradient centrifugation was the method used to isolate PBMCs. The instrument given in TCRdb is Illumina NovaSeq 6000. Using 5'RACE with constant-segment primers, TCRalpha and TCRbeta cDNA libraries were constructed, with sample barcodes and unique molecular identifiers added in the process. Trizol reagent was used to extract RNA from every sample. The libraries were amplified in two PCR steps, and the second step added a second sample barcode and Illumina TruSeq adapters. The libraries were sequenced on an Illumina NovaSeq using 2 x 150 bp paired-end reads. The paper's processing steps were these. Demultiplexing of reads and collapsing into UMI-guided consensus sequences were performed with migec v1.2.7. Using mixcr v2.1.11, UMI consensuses were aligned to TRA and TRB V and J templates and then assembled into clonotypes. Expanded or contracted clonotypes were those called significant by both edgeR and NoisET, with noise models trained on biological replicates. For edgeR calls, a false discovery rate-adjusted p below 0.01 and a log2 fold-change threshold of 1 were applied. PCA with hierarchical clustering of max-normalized trajectories of the 1000 most abundant clonotypes was used as exploratory dynamics analysis. The CD4 or CD8 phenotype of responding clones was assigned using the separately sequenced CD4+ and CD8+ repertoires. TCRdb trimmed the raw reads at Q25, called clones with MiXCR and kept productive beta chains. Records with the same CDR3 protein are collapsed into one entry carrying the most frequent genes and DNA. The V and J calls, along with clone size, are taken from TCRdb and not from the paper's own processing. Present in this sample are under 250,000 distinct CDR3 sequences, 15% of which were seen just once. The leading ten clones occupy 2% to 2.5% of the sample.

This clonotype occurred many times. Its specific antigen is unknown. No quality values exist for individual bases; no much larger clone is one base distant. This clonotype was obtained from an adult woman who had mild COVID-19 (a few samples of this study predate the infection). The sample titles of this study are shuffled in the database, so cell type and time point are left out; the donor was told from shared clones. Sequenced sample: PBMCs or a T cell subset sorted from them (not recorded which). The chain links TRBV7-2 with TRBJ1-2, with 8 bases in between that match TRBD1. The CDR3 reads as follows: CASSLGTGLVGGYTF. The DNA is as follows: TGTGCCAGCAGCTTAGGGACAGGGTTAGTAGGTGGCTACACCTTC.